This T cell receptor beta chain was captured in a study of control samples from healthy donors and cancer patients (dated by TCRdb to 2018 to 2020). From the germline V gene, CDR1 is SNHLY and CDR2 is FYNNEI. Including cysteine and phenylalanine, the CDR3 has 15 amino acids. Just CDR3 DNA is preserved here, 45 bases in frame from base 1. V loses 0 bases, J loses 2 bases, and the germline ends lie 10 bases apart. As for this clone: The antigen it recognizes is unknown. Per-base qualities were not stored, and no clone one base away is much larger.

Receptors were amplified or captured by the immunoSEQ multiplex PCR assay. Sourced from immuneACCESS, this table was stored by TCRdb with only in-frame sequences that have V and J called. A share of the clones is absent; for the studies checked, an unresolved V gene accounts for under half, and the remainder has no known explanation. For this sample there are almost 90,000 clones; about 85% appear just once. The ten largest clones capture approximately 2.1% of the sample. This clonotype was obtained from a woman in her 40s in good health. Source material: blood. The V and J segments used are TRBV2 and TRBJ1-1, with the D segment identity uncertain. The CDR3 is CASSEASLPNTEAFF. The nucleotide sequence is TGTGCCAGCAGTGAAGCATCATTGCCAAACACTGAAGCTTTCTTT.